This T cell receptor beta chain was observed in a study of blood T cells in healthy people across ages. Overall study: Roughly one uniquely barcoded beta molecule per two T cells was captured.

Primers used in a second PCR of roughly 6 to 11 cycles were a sample-barcoded 5' primer and a J-beta primer mix. One entry per CDR3 protein, called by TCRdb with MiXCR from the 5' RACE reads. This table has 800,000 to 950,000 distinct CDR3 sequences, roughly 34% appearing once. Notes on this clonotype: The antigen remains undetermined.

The CDR3 is made up of 15 amino acids. With 6 bases clipped from V and 4 bases from J, the junction kept 7 bases outside the gene matches. Germline CDR1 and CDR2: MDHEN and SYDVKM. General observations from the study: Measured against age, TCR beta diversity per million T cells decreased in a roughly linear manner.

The receptor was isolated from a man between 18 and 29 years old in good health. The chain has TRBV28 and TRBJ1-5; 9 nucleotides agree with TRBD1. Source material: blood. In nucleotides, the CDR3 is TGTGCCAGCAGCCGGGGGACAGGGTTGAATCAGCCCCAGCATTTT. Amino acid sequence: CASSRGTGLNQPQHF.